This record looks at one T cell receptor beta chain sequence and its context. This specimen belongs to a study of cytomegalovirus exposure and HLA in healthy donors. Assay used: immunoSEQ multiplex PCR; TCRdb lists only in-frame clones, some missing. The sample gives some 230,000 clones, just over 90% of which show up once; 1% to 1.2% is in the top ten. The CDR3 length is 15 residues. Germline assignment: CDR1 SGDLS and CDR2 YYNGEE. V lost 0 bases to trimming and J lost 2 bases; unmatched junction nucleotides: 5. It was the roughly 110-subject validation cohort, separate from the approximately 690-subject first cohort, to which the donors belonged.

Sequences were obtained from PBMCs. The origin of this receptor is a woman aged 18-29 years in good health and CMV-seronegative. The V and J genes are TRBV9 and TRBJ2-7; 7 nucleotides agree with TRBD1. As DNA, the CDR3 is TGTGCCAGCAGCGTAGCAGAGGGGGCGGCCTACGAGCAGTACTTC. This encodes CASSVAEGAAYEQYF.